A selection of T cell receptor beta chains follows, all from one sample in a study of T-cell reconstitution after alpha-beta-depleted transplantation in children. TCRdb re-analysed the PCR reads in MiXCR, keeping a single row per CDR3 protein. The sample lists 450,000 to 600,000 distinct CDR3 sequences, approximately 12% occurring once. Source: PBMCs, mostly from graft donor cells, taken 360 days after TCRalphabeta/CD19-depleted stem cell transplant. All receptors come from a male patient younger than 18 who had a stem cell transplant for acute myeloid leukemia, so the T cells may come from the graft donor. CDR3s include the opening cysteine and the closing phenylalanine or tryptophan. D genes are given only for firm matches. Size is omitted from some rows. Given values are once, few, many or a class for expanded clones.

size,J,D,V,CDR3,DNA
few,TRBJ2-1,NA,TRBV18,CASSPGPLATGSHTRQFF,TGTGCCAGCTCACCTGGTCCACTAGCTACAGGAAGCCATACTAGACAGTTCTTC
many,TRBJ2-5,TRBD2,TRBV6-2/TRBV6-3,CASSYGPSGSQETQYF,TGTGCCAGCAGTTATGGCCCTAGCGGGAGCCAAGAGACCCAGTACTTC
few,TRBJ2-7,NA,TRBV5-1,CASSLFGYEQYF,TGCGCCAGCAGCTTGTTTGGGTACGAGCAGTACTTC
few,TRBJ2-7,TRBD2,TRBV3-1,CASSQTSVTYEQYF,TGTGCCAGCAGCCAAACTAGCGTGACCTACGAGCAGTACTTC
NA,TRBJ2-2,TRBD2,TRBV7-2,CASSLYALAGGPGELFF,TGTGCCAGCAGCTTATACGCTCTAGCGGGAGGGCCCGGGGAGCTGTTTTTT
NA,TRBJ2-2,NA,TRBV2,CASLVPSTGELFF,TGTGCCAGCCTCGTCCCCAGCACCGGGGAGCTGTTTTTT
NA,TRBJ2-3,TRBD1,TRBV11-2,CASSEITYRGSSTDTQYF,TGTGCCAGCAGCGAAATTACCTACAGGGGATCTAGCACAGATACGCAGTATTTT
few,TRBJ2-7,NA,TRBV6-6,CASSPRVRQYF,TGTGCCAGCAGTCCCCGGGTCCGCCAGTACTTC
NA,TRBJ2-1,NA,TRBV11-3,CASSHGGQYNEQFF,TGTGCCAGCAGCCACGGGGGGCAGTACAATGAGCAGTTCTTC
few,TRBJ1-1,NA,TRBV29-1,CSAVWTVNTEAFF,TGCAGCGCTGTATGGACGGTGAACACTGAAGCTTTCTTT
many,TRBJ2-1,TRBD2,TRBV29-1,CSVAASGFYNEQFF,TGCAGCGTTGCTGCTAGCGGGTTCTACAATGAGCAGTTCTTC
few,TRBJ2-3,TRBD1,TRBV7-7,CASSFQGAGDTQYF,TGTGCTAGCAGCTTCCAGGGGGCTGGAGATACGCAGTATTTT
NA,TRBJ2-5,NA,TRBV30,CAYLLAETQYF,TGTGCCTACCTCCTCGCAGAGACCCAGTACTTC
once,TRBJ2-5,NA,TRBV18,CASSPTRGPQETQYF,TGTGCCAGCTCACCGACGAGGGGACCCCAAGAGACCCAGTACTTC
NA,TRBJ2-7,TRBD1,TRBV11-3,CASSLRDSGYEQYF,TGTGCCAGCAGCCTCCGGGACAGTGGGTACGAGCAGTACTTC
NA,TRBJ2-3,TRBD2,TRBV7-9,CASSFHRLAAFTDTQYF,TGTGCCAGCAGCTTTCACCGACTAGCGGCTTTCACAGATACGCAGTATTTT
few,TRBJ1-1,NA,TRBV28,CASRHEGVSENTEAFF,TGTGCCAGCAGGCATGAAGGGGTTTCGGAGAACACTGAAGCTTTCTTT
NA,TRBJ2-5,TRBD1,TRBV11-2,CASSSYRGFLINQETQYF,TGTGCCAGCAGCTCCTACAGGGGGTTTCTTATTAACCAAGAGACCCAGTACTTC
few,TRBJ1-2,NA,TRBV7-2,CASSSKQGLNGYTF,TGTGCCAGCAGCTCGAAACAGGGTCTTAATGGCTACACCTTC
few,TRBJ2-5,NA,TRBV6-8,CASSGDSSLGGETQYF,TGTGCCAGCAGTGGGGACTCCTCATTGGGGGGAGAGACCCAGTACTTC
few,TRBJ2-1,NA,TRBV3-1,CASSQVPRVSEQFF,TGTGCCAGCAGCCAAGTACCGCGGGTCTCTGAGCAGTTCTTC
NA,TRBJ2-1,TRBD2,TRBV5-1,CASSLTPSGLYNEQFF,TGCGCCAGCAGCTTGACACCTAGCGGATTATACAATGAGCAGTTCTTC
NA,TRBJ2-3,TRBD2,TRBV20-1,CSAPSLTSGRTDTQYF,TGCAGTGCCCCTTCCCTGACTAGCGGGCGCACAGATACGCAGTATTTT
few,TRBJ2-7,TRBD1,TRBV4-3,CASSQVGQGSYEQYF,TGCGCCAGCAGCCAAGTGGGACAGGGCTCCTACGAGCAGTACTTC
few,TRBJ1-2,TRBD1,TRBV12-3/TRBV12-4,CASSLEQGFYGYTF,TGTGCCAGCAGTTTAGAACAGGGGTTCTATGGCTACACCTTC
many,TRBJ2-7,TRBD2,TRBV10-3,CASLPGGSDEQYF,TGTGCCTCCTTACCGGGGGGGAGTGACGAGCAGTACTTC
NA,TRBJ1-4,NA,TRBV29-1,CSAAWGWEKLFF,TGCAGCGCCGCTTGGGGTTGGGAAAAACTGTTTTTT